This TCR beta chain stems from a study of T-cell reconstitution after alpha-beta-depleted transplantation in children. Study conclusions and caveats: T-cell counts and diversity at one year post-transplant came mainly from newly produced T cells. There were reportedly several hundred expanded graft clones from which alpha-beta T cells came about two months after transplant.

The CDR3 covers 17 residues. Preparation of the TCRbeta library involved a method that used unique molecular identifiers. Via MiXCR, TCRdb re-called the PCR reads, giving one row per CDR3 protein. Of about 17,000 distinct CDR3 sequences listed, around 12% were seen once; the top ten hold about two thirds. This clonotype was found many times. As yet, its antigen is unknown. The gene calls are TRBV21-1 and TRBJ2-2; TRBD2 was called by the table and not checked on the DNA. TRBV21-1 is described as a pseudogene. The TCR originated in a boy in the first two years of life who had a stem cell transplant for Wiskott-Aldrich syndrome, so the T cells may come from the graft donor. This material consisted of PBMCs, mostly from graft donor cells, taken 180 days after TCRalphabeta/CD19-depleted stem cell transplant. The CDR3 loop is CASSKKIAGGNTGELFF. CDR3 DNA sequence: TGTGCCAGCAGCAAAAAAATAGCGGGAGGGAACACCGGGGAGCTGTTTTTT.